This entry describes one TCR beta chain. The sample comes from a study of blood T cell repertoires in COVID-19. The CDR3 length is 14 residues. Deletions cut 4 bases from V and 1 base from J, with 10 bases between. Germline assignment: CDR1 MNHEY and CDR2 SVGAGI. Generated by immunoSEQ multiplex PCR, the TCRdb table keeps only in-frame clones and is missing some. The sample includes some 150,000 clones, around nine tenths of them seen just once. The sequence was obtained from a woman between 45 and 60 years old with active or convalescent COVID-19. The sequenced material came from peripheral blood. This chain uses TRBV6-5 with TRBJ1-1, with a weak D call TRBD1 (5 bases). The CDR3 sequence is CASSSGHRNTEAFF. As DNA, the CDR3 is TGTGCCAGCAGTTCCGGACACAGGAACACTGAAGCTTTCTTT.